The 28 T cell receptor beta chains below come from one sample, sequenced in a study of T cells in Graves' hyperthyroidism and ophthalmopathy. Regions amplified from RNA transcripts were the TCR beta CDR3 regions. Using the HTBI primer set, a first-round RT-PCR was run on the TCR CDR3. TCRdb fed the multiplex PCR reads into MiXCR, producing one record per CDR3 protein. The table includes fewer than 450,000 distinct CDR3 sequences, approximately 18% detected once. Material for sequencing was blood. These receptors originate from a woman aged 25 to 39 with Graves' hyperthyroidism that later progressed to Graves' ophthalmopathy.

The chain joins TRBV29-1 to TRBJ1-1; 7 positions agree with TRBD1. Germline trimming cut 7 bases from V and 4 bases from J; bases unmatched to any gene: 9. The CDR3 has 13 amino acids. Germline lookup yields CDR1 SQVTM and CDR2 ANQGSEA. CDR3: CSARNTGATEAFF. The CDR3 DNA is TGCAGCGCGCGGAATACAGGGGCCACTGAAGCTTTCTTT.

CDR3 residues: CASSEAPTATYEQYF. CDR3 sequence (DNA): TGTGCCAGCAGTGAAGCCCCAACAGCAACCTACGAGCAGTACTTC. The chain recombines TRBV6-4 with TRBJ2-7; no definite D call. V was cut by 3 bases and J by 2 bases, with 14 bases left in between. CDR3 size: 15 residues. Germline V gene sequence: CDR1 MRHNA, CDR2 SNTAGT.

This clonotype was counted many times. The V gene is TRBV30, the J gene TRBJ2-5, with D hard to call. Germline values: CDR1 GTSNPN, CDR2 SVGIG (reference sequence). Deletions cut 0 bases from V and 5 bases from J, with 13 bases between. This CDR3 contains 14 residues. For the CDR3, the DNA is TGTGCCTGGAGTGTAATAAGGGATCTGGAGACCCAGTACTTC. Its protein is CAWSVIRDLETQYF.

This clonotype has ten or more counts. The chain has TRBV12-3 or TRBV12-4 and TRBJ1-2; D unresolved. The CDR3 consists of 13 residues. Trimming shortened V by 6 bases and J by 2 bases, and 10 bases separated the two germline ends. CDR3 sequence: CASSRSGNYGYTF. CDR3 DNA sequence: TGTGCCAGCAGCCGAAGTGGGAACTATGGCTACACCTTC.

In its sample, this clonotype was seen many times. V is TRBV6-1 and J is TRBJ2-3, with D unresolved. The germline V gene encodes CDR1 MNHNS and CDR2 SASEGT. Trimming shortened V by 6 bases and J by 4 bases, and 8 bases separated the two germline ends. This CDR3 has 12 amino acids. The CDR3 protein is CASRETADTQYF. CDR3 sequence (DNA): TGTGCCAGCAGAGAAACGGCAGATACGCAGTATTTT.

CDR3 DNA sequence: TGCGCCAGCAGCCAAGAACCCCCTACCCGGGGAGGCAACTCCTACAATGAGCAGTTCTTC. Translating it yields CASSQEPPTRGGNSYNEQFF. This chain connects TRBV4-1 to TRBJ2-1, with D possibly matching TRBD2 (6 bases). The CDR3 is made up of 20 amino acids. Germline V gives CDR1 MGHRA, CDR2 YSYEKL. Trimming took off 0 bases at V and 0 bases at J, with 21 bases between the two ends.

This clonotype was seen more than once but under ten times. The chain is built from TRBV5-1 and TRBJ2-1; TRBD1 agrees at 8 bases. Germline trimming cut 4 bases from V and 10 bases from J; bases unmatched to any gene: 7. The germline V gene has CDR1 SGHRS and CDR2 YFSETQ. The CDR3 contains 13 residues. The CDR3 coding sequence is TGCGCCAGCAGCGTGACAGGGGCCAGCGAGCAGTTCTTC. Amino acids: CASSVTGASEQFF.

The V and J genes are TRBV28 and TRBJ2-3; no definite D call. Germline V lookup: CDR1 MDHEN, CDR2 SYDVKM. The CDR3 extends over 11 amino acids. The CDR3 DNA sequence: TGTGTAAGAAGGAAGGGAGATACGCAGTATTTT. Amino acids: CVRRKGDTQYF.

This clonotype was observed at least ten times. The chain links TRBV28 to TRBJ1-2; D may be TRBD1 (6 bases). CDR3 length: 15 residues. The germline V gene encodes CDR1 MDHEN and CDR2 SYDVKM. The V and J ends lost 2 bases and 0 bases respectively, with 10 bases between them. The CDR3 here is CASSLRGGPNYGYTF. The CDR3 region has the DNA TGTGCCAGCAGTTTACGGGGGGGGCCTAACTATGGCTACACCTTC.

This clonotype was found many times. This chain uses TRBV28 with TRBJ2-7; tentatively, D is TRBD1 (5 bases). The V end was cut by 3 bases, the J end by 6 bases, with 9 bases between. CDR1 and CDR2 (germline): MDHEN, SYDVKM. This CDR3 region has 12 residues. Written as DNA, the CDR3 is TGTGCCAGCAGTTTCGGCAGGGCCGAGCAGTACTTC. Encoded protein: CASSFGRAEQYF.

For this clonotype: The junction does not match germline at one end; this may be a read error. This rearrangement joins TRBV10-2 to TRBJ2-1, with 9 bases fitting TRBD2. The CDR3 is made up of 13 amino acids. Germline V gives CDR1 WSHSY, CDR2 SAAADI. CDR3 nucleotide sequence: TGCGCCAGCAGGACTAGCGGATACAATGAGCTGTTCTTC. It specifies CASRTSGYNELFF.

The chain links TRBV3-1 to TRBJ2-3, with 8 positions matching TRBD2. Germline loops: CDR1 LGHDT, CDR2 YNNKEL (reference sequence). This CDR3 is built from 16 residues. Trimming removed 5 bases from V and 5 bases from J; junction bases left unmatched: 12. The CDR3 spells CASSVDAGGTQDTQYF. The CDR3 DNA is TGTGCCAGCAGCGTCGACGCGGGAGGTACTCAAGATACGCAGTATTTT.

CDR3 sequence: CASSLEQHNEQFF. The CDR3 DNA follows: TGTGCCAGCAGTTTAGAGCAGCACAATGAGCAGTTCTTC. V is TRBV28 and J is TRBJ2-1, with D unclear. CDR3 length: 13 amino acids. Germline V gives CDR1 MDHEN, CDR2 SYDVKM. Trimming cost V 2 bases and J 5 bases, with 7 bases left between them. Complete variable domain (other parts from reference TRBV28 and TRBJ2-1): DVKVTQSSRYLVKRTGEKVFLECVQDMDHENMFWYRQDPGLGLRLIYFSYDVKMKEKGDIPEGYSVSREKKERFSLILESASTNQTSMYLCASSLEQHNEQFFGPGTRLTVL.

This sequence joins TRBV2 and TRBJ1-1, with a weak D call TRBD1 (5 bases). V was pared by 3 bases and J by 10 bases, with 12 bases between. From germline, CDR1 is SNHLY and CDR2 FYNNEI. The CDR3 loop spans 12 amino acids. The CDR3 DNA reads as TGTGCCAGCAGTGATCAGGGATTTCTAGCTTTCTTT. It specifies CASSDQGFLAFF. Filled out from reference TRBV2 and TRBJ1-1, the complete variable domain reads EPEVTQTPSHQVTQMGQEVILRCVPISNHLYFYWYRQILGQKVEFLVSFYNNEISEKSEIFDDQFSVERPDGSNFTLKIRSTKLEDSAMYFCASSDQGFLAFFGQGTRLTVV.

This clonotype was picked up many times. This chain links TRBV28 with TRBJ1-2, with 7 bases identical to TRBD1. Germline V gene data show CDR1 as MDHEN and CDR2 as SYDVKM. V dropped 5 bases and J dropped 5; count of bases not matched to a gene: 8. This CDR3 spans 14 amino acids. CDR3 nucleotides: TGTGCCAGCAGTCTCGGGACAGCTCCGTATGGCTACACCTTC. As protein: CASSLGTAPYGYTF.

In this sample, this clonotype turned up many times. The gene calls are TRBV28 and TRBJ2-5, with a weak D call TRBD2 (5 bases). CDR1 and CDR2 from the germline V gene are MDHEN and SYDVKM. This CDR3 spans 15 amino acids. V was shortened by 1 base and J by 2 bases, with 11 bases between the two germline ends. Here the CDR3 reads CASSLFRREQETQYF. CDR3 nucleotides: TGTGCCAGCAGTTTATTTAGACGGGAACAAGAGACCCAGTACTTC.

This clonotype was recorded many times. The chain recombines TRBV2 with TRBJ2-3, with 14 bases aligning to TRBD2. There are 17 residues in the CDR3. Trimming took 5 bases from V and 3 from J; bases not matched to a gene: 7. CDR1 is SNHLY and CDR2 is FYNNEI in the germline V gene. CDR3 sequence reads: CASSRQGLAGVTDTQYF. The CDR3 coding sequence is TGTGCCAGCAGTAGACAGGGACTAGCGGGAGTAACAGATACGCAGTATTTT.

The table lists this clonotype with many counts. The chain joins TRBV12-5 to TRBJ1-5; D call uncertain. Germline-derived CDR1 and CDR2 are LGHNT and FRNRAP. V lost 8 bases to trimming and J lost 1 base, with 12 bases between them. The CDR3 has 14 amino acids. The CDR3 sequence: CASSRTRSNQPQHF. The CDR3 region has the DNA TGTGCTAGTTCAAGGACGAGAAGCAATCAGCCCCAGCATTTT.

This clonotype was picked up a small number of times. The chain is built from TRBV20-1 and TRBJ2-5; 8 bases agree with TRBD2. CDR1 DFQATT and CDR2 SNEGSKA come from the germline V gene (reference sequence). The CDR3 totals 13 residues. The ends lost 6 bases at V and 5 bases at J; junction bases unmatched: 8. CDR3 sequence (DNA): TGCAGTGCAAGGAGGGCGGGGGGTGAGACCCAGTACTTC. Its protein is CSARRAGGETQYF.

The V and J genes are TRBV6-1 and TRBJ1-5, with TRBD1 matching over 11 bases. Unmatched junction bases numbered 13, after V lost 3 bases and J lost 6 bases. Germline CDR1 reads MNHNS; CDR2 reads SASEGT. The CDR3 length is 18 residues. The DNA of the CDR3 is TGTGCCAGCAGTGAGTCTTTGGCCGGGACAGGGGGTAGTCAGCCCCAGCATTTT. Its translation is CASSESLAGTGGSQPQHF.

In its sample, this clonotype was seen many times. The CDR3 loop is CASSEGSKSYEQYF. CDR3 DNA: TGTGCCAGCAGTGAAGGGAGCAAGAGCTACGAGCAGTACTTC. The chain carries TRBV2 and TRBJ2-7, with D unresolved. The ends were cut back, 1 base at V and 3 bases at J, with 10 bases in the middle. CDR3 length equals 14 residues. In germline, CDR1 is SNHLY, CDR2 FYNNEI.

This clonotype was picked up many times. The V and J genes are TRBV6-1 and TRBJ2-3; the D gene could be TRBD1 or TRBD2 (6 bases each). The germline gives CDR1 MNHNS, CDR2 SASEGT. This CDR3 has 14 amino acids. Trimming removed 8 bases from V and 1 base from J, with 13 bases in between. CDR3 sequence: CASEEEGGTDTQYF. In DNA form, the CDR3 reads TGTGCCAGCGAGGAGGAGGGGGGCACAGATACGCAGTATTTT.

This clonotype was observed at least ten times. The chain couples TRBV20-1 to TRBJ1-2; D gene uncertain. The CDR3 loop spans 14 amino acids. Trimming removed 3 bases from V and 8 bases from J, with 19 bases in between. Germline CDR1 is DFQATT and CDR2 is SNEGSKA (reference sequence). CDR3 protein: CSARSSQATVGYTF. The CDR3 DNA sequence: TGCAGTGCTAGGAGTAGCCAGGCTACCGTAGGCTACACCTTC.

The table lists this clonotype with many counts. In DNA form, the CDR3 reads TGCGCCAGCAGCTTGGTCTGGACTAGCGGGGAAGAGACCCAGTACTTC. As protein: CASSLVWTSGEETQYF. This chain uses TRBV5-1 with TRBJ2-5; 12 bases map to TRBD2. This CDR3 has 16 residues. Trimming at V came to 0 bases and at J to 3 bases, leaving 3 bases not matched to a gene. Looked up from germline, CDR1 is SGHRS and CDR2 is YFSETQ. Looking up the rest from reference TRBV5-1 and TRBJ2-5 gives the full variable domain: KAGVTQTPRYLIKTRGQQVTLSCSPISGHRSVSWYQQTPGQGLQFLFEYFSETQRNKGNFPGRFSGRQFSNSRSEMNVSTLELGDSALYLCASSLVWTSGEETQYFGPGTRLLVL.

In this sample, this clonotype turned up many times. The chain is built from TRBV7-8 and TRBJ1-2; D not resolved. This CDR3 is built from 12 residues. V lost 5 bases and J 11 bases, leaving 15 bases between the germline ends. CDR1 is SGHVS and CDR2 is FQNEAQ in the germline V gene. The CDR3 DNA reads TGTGCCAGCAGCCGGCCGGCGGATCATTACACCTTC. This codes for CASSRPADHYTF.

The J gene is TRBJ2-2, the V gene TRBV12-3 or TRBV12-4, with D tentatively TRBD2 (5 bases). The germline V and J ends were trimmed by 5 bases and 4 bases, with 20 bases remaining between them. This CDR3 spans 17 amino acids. In nucleotides, the CDR3 is TGTGCCAGCAGTGGAGAGGACGGGATGATCGCCACCGGGGAGCTGTTTTTT. Its translation: CASSGEDGMIATGELFF.

The genes are TRBV6-5 and TRBJ2-3, with TRBD2 identical over 13 bases. The CDR3 sequence is 17 residues long. V trimming: 2 bases; J trimming: 4 bases; junction bases outside the gene matches: 6. Germline V gene sequence: CDR1 MNHEY, CDR2 SVGAGI. Here the CDR3 DNA reads TGTGCCAGCAGTTACCTTGGACTAGCGGGAGTAGCAGATACGCAGTATTTT. Residues: CASSYLGLAGVADTQYF.

This clonotype was found many times. The chain links TRBV5-1 to TRBJ1-1; D is unresolved. V was pared by 2 bases and J by 1 base, with 9 bases between. This CDR3 is 14 amino acids long. Germline V gene sequence: CDR1 SGHRS, CDR2 YFSETQ. The CDR3 nucleotides read TGCGCCAGCAGCTTTAGAGGGCAGAACACTGAAGCTTTCTTT. Its protein is CASSFRGQNTEAFF. Together with reference TRBV5-1 and TRBJ1-1, the CDR3 gives the full variable domain: KAGVTQTPRYLIKTRGQQVTLSCSPISGHRSVSWYQQTPGQGLQFLFEYFSETQRNKGNFPGRFSGRQFSNSRSEMNVSTLELGDSALYLCASSFRGQNTEAFFGQGTRLTVV.